The source of this T cell receptor beta chain is a study of control samples from healthy donors and cancer patients. Germline-derived CDR1 and CDR2 are GTSNPN and SVGIG (reference sequence). The V segment lost 2 bases and the J segment 6 bases; nucleotides outside the gene matches: 7. This CDR3 comprises 14 residues. TCRdb's copy holds only in-frame clones and misses some; the assay was immunoSEQ multiplex PCR. Here the sample spans over 150,000 clones, around nine tenths being singletons. The receptor's source is a man younger than 40 in good health. The specimen sequenced was blood. J is TRBJ1-5 and V is TRBV30; 7 nucleotides align to TRBD1. CDR3: CAWSTSGGSQPQHF. In nucleotides, the CDR3 is TGTGCCTGGAGTACCTCAGGGGGGAGTCAGCCCCAGCATTTT.